Listed here are 4 T cell receptor beta chains from one sample, sequenced in a study of T-cell reconstitution after alpha-beta-depleted transplantation in children. This sample's TCRbeta library carried unique molecular identifier barcodes. TCRdb ran MiXCR on the PCR reads and lists one entry per CDR3 protein. The sample lists about 440,000 distinct CDR3 sequences; approximately 41% were seen once. The source was PBMCs, collected before TCRalphabeta/CD19-depleted stem cell transplant. Receptor source: a girl aged 2-15 years with aplastic anemia, due to receive a stem cell transplant.

The count of this clonotype is one. The V gene is TRBV20-1, the J gene TRBJ1-5, with 8 positions matching TRBD1. The CDR3 consists of 14 residues. V lost 6 bases to trimming and J lost 3 bases; unmatched junction nucleotides: 7. Germline CDR1 and CDR2: DFQATT and SNEGSKA (reference sequence). CDR3 nucleotide sequence: TGCAGTGCCGTGACAGGGGCTATCAATCAGCCCCAGCATTTT. Its protein product is CSAVTGAINQPQHF.

The rearrangement uses TRBV18 and TRBJ2-7, with TRBD2 matching over 7 bases. The CDR3 covers 13 residues. The germline V gene encodes CDR1 KGHSH and CDR2 LQKENI. With 5 bases clipped from V and 2 bases from J, the junction kept 3 bases outside the gene matches. CDR3 in DNA: TGTGCCAGCTCAGCCGGACTAGCCTACGAGCAGTACTTC. It translates to CASSAGLAYEQYF.

This chain uses TRBV6-1 with TRBJ2-4; D gene unclear. V lost 1 base and J 0 bases, leaving 4 bases between the germline ends. The germline gives CDR1 MNHNS, CDR2 SASEGT. The CDR3 is 14 residues long. Here the CDR3 DNA reads TGTGCCAGCAGTGAAGAGCTAGCCAAAAACATTCAGTACTTC. Amino acid sequence: CASSEELAKNIQYF.

V and J are TRBV6-1 and TRBJ1-5, with D possibly matching TRBD1 (5 bases). The CDR3 is 15 residues long. Trimming shortened V by 4 bases and J by 9 bases, and 19 bases separated the two germline ends. The germline V gene encodes CDR1 MNHNS and CDR2 SASEGT. The CDR3 is CASSGGTGGSGPQHF. CDR3 sequence (DNA): TGTGCCAGCAGTGGCGGGACGGGAGGGTCGGGGCCCCAGCATTTT.